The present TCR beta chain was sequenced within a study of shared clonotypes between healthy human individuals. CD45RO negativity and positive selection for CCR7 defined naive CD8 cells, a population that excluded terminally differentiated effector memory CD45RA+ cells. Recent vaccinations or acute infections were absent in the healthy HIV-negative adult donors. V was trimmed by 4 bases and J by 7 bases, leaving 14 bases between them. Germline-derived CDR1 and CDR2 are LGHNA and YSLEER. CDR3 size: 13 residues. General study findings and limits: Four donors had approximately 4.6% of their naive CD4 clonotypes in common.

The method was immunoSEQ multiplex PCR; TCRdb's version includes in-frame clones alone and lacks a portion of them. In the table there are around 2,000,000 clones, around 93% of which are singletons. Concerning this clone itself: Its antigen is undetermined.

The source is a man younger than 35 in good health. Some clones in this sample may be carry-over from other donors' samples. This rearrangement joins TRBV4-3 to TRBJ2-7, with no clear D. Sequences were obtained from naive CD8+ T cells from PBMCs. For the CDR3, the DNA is TGCGCCAGCAGCCGAACACAAGGCAGGGAGCAGTACTTC. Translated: CASSRTQGREQYF.